These T cell receptor beta chains were read from a single sample in a study of control samples from healthy donors and cancer patients. Produced via immunoSEQ multiplex PCR; TCRdb's table is partial and in-frame only. This table holds roughly 220,000 clones, 85% to 95% found once. Material for sequencing was blood. The source of these receptors is a man over 45 in good health. CDR3s include the opening cysteine and the closing phenylalanine or tryptophan. Each record gives: D gene, clone size, J gene, V gene, CDR3 DNA, CDR3 protein. The D gene is left open where the match is weak. Expanded clones are given a class, and other clones once, few, many or no size at all.

NA,once,TRBJ1-1,TRBV7-9,TGTGCCAGCAGCTTGCAGGGCGACACTGAAGCTTTCTTT,CASSLQGDTEAFF
TRBD1,NA,TRBJ1-3,TRBV7-8,TGTGCCAGCAGCTCACCGTTGACAGGGTGGATCGGAAACACCATATATTTT,CASSSPLTGWIGNTIYF
NA,few,TRBJ2-5,TRBV7-9,TGTGCCAGCAGCTTATTTGTGGACAGAAAAGAGACCCAGTACTTC,CASSLFVDRKETQYF
TRBD1,NA,TRBJ1-2,TRBV27,TGTGCCAGCAGTTTATATAGGACAGGGGGCGGGAGTCCGACTAACTATGGCTACACCTTC,CASSLYRTGGGSPTNYGYTF
NA,NA,TRBJ2-5,TRBV5-4,TGTGCCAGCAGCCCGGGGGGACAGCAAGAGACCCAGTACTTC,CASSPGGQQETQYF
NA,NA,TRBJ2-3,TRBV30,TGTGCCTGGAGCCGTGGAGCCGATACGCAGTATTTT,CAWSRGADTQYF
NA,NA,TRBJ2-3,TRBV29-1,TGCAGCGTTGAACGGCTCTCGGATACGCAGTATTTT,CSVERLSDTQYF
NA,NA,TRBJ2-3,TRBV6-6,TGTGCCAGCAGTCCGCAGGGGGGCATAGATACGCAGTATTTT,CASSPQGGIDTQYF
NA,NA,TRBJ2-5,TRBV5-1,TGCGCCAGCAGCTTGAGCGGCGCCCAAGAGACCCAGTACTTC,CASSLSGAQETQYF
NA,NA,TRBJ2-6,TRBV11-1,TGTGCCAGCAGCTCATCAGGGGTCGGGGCCAACGTCCTGACTTTC,CASSSSGVGANVLTF
NA,NA,TRBJ2-5,TRBV2,TGTGCCAGCAGGCCGGGGCAGGTCGGCGAGACCCAGTACTTC,CASRPGQVGETQYF
TRBD2,NA,TRBJ2-3,TRBV7-9,TGTGCCAGCAGCTTTCGGTGGGGGGGGAACACAGATACGCAGTATTTT,CASSFRWGGNTDTQYF
NA,NA,TRBJ2-4,TRBV2,TGTGCCAGCAGTGAAGCGTCGGGACCTTGGAACATTCAGTACTTC,CASSEASGPWNIQYF
NA,NA,TRBJ2-1,TRBV5-1,TGCGCCAGCAGCTTGGCCGGGGGAAGGGGCTTCAATGAGCAGTTCTTC,CASSLAGGRGFNEQFF
NA,NA,TRBJ1-6,TRBV5-4,TGTGCCAGCAGTCTAGGTCTAACGGATTCACCCCTCCACTTT,CASSLGLTDSPLHF
NA,NA,TRBJ2-3,TRBV11-3,TGTGCCAGCAGCTCCCGACAGGCTGGAGTGGATACGCAGTATTTT,CASSSRQAGVDTQYF
NA,once,TRBJ2-1,TRBV19,TGTGCCAGTAGTATGGACGGCGGAAGGTACAATGAGCAGTTCTTC,CASSMDGGRYNEQFF
NA,NA,TRBJ2-5,TRBV18,TGTGCCAGCTCACCCCGGGTACCCTCTACTCAAGAGACCCAGTACTTC,CASSPRVPSTQETQYF
TRBD2,NA,TRBJ2-2,TRBV7-2,TGTGCCAGCAGCTTAGCAGCGGGGGGAACCGGGGAGCTGTTTTTT,CASSLAAGGTGELFF
NA,NA,TRBJ1-2,TRBV27,TGTGCCAGCAGTTTATTGGCAGGGTCTACGAACTATGGCTACACCTTC,CASSLLAGSTNYGYTF
NA,NA,TRBJ2-3,TRBV5-1,TGCGCCAGCAGCGATAACACAGATACGCAGTATTTT,CASSDNTDTQYF
NA,NA,TRBJ1-2,TRBV21-1,TGTGCCAGCAGCATCCGACGGTCGTGCTATGGCTACACCTTC,CASSIRRSCYGYTF
TRBD1,NA,TRBJ2-2,TRBV7-9,TGTGCCAGCAGCTTCGGGACAGACCACGCGAACACCGGGGAGCTGTTTTTT,CASSFGTDHANTGELFF
NA,NA,TRBJ1-2,TRBV10-3,TGTGCCATCTGGGGGCGCGGCTATGGCTACACCTTC,CAIWGRGYGYTF
TRBD1,NA,TRBJ1-2,TRBV4-2,TGTGCCAGCAGCCGGGACAGGGGAGCAGCGAGCTATGGCTACACCTTC,CASSRDRGAASYGYTF
TRBD1,once,TRBJ2-6,TRBV19,TGTGCCAGTAGTACGACAGGGTCCGGGGCCAACGTCCTGACTTTC,CASSTTGSGANVLTF
NA,NA,TRBJ1-2,TRBV28,TGTGCCAGCAGCCTCCCCCGGGGGGGCGGAGGCTACACCTTC,CASSLPRGGGGYTF
NA,NA,TRBJ2-6,TRBV10-3,TGTGCCATCAGTGACAGGTCCAGCTCTGGGGCCAACGTCCTGACTTTC,CAISDRSSSGANVLTF
TRBD1,NA,TRBJ2-6,TRBV9,TGTGCCAGCAGCGTAGGGGGACAGAGGAACTCTGGGGCCAACGTCCTGACTTTC,CASSVGGQRNSGANVLTF
NA,NA,TRBJ2-5,TRBV10-3,TGTGCCATCAGGTCCCAGGACGGCCCCCTAGAGACCCAGTACTTC,CAIRSQDGPLETQYF
TRBD1,NA,TRBJ1-2,TRBV7-2,TGTGCCAGCAGCACTCGGGACAGGGGGCTAGGAGGCTACACCTTC,CASSTRDRGLGGYTF
NA,NA,TRBJ1-1,TRBV27,TGTGCCAGCAGTTTAATGGGGGGCGCTGAAGCTTTCTTT,CASSLMGGAEAFF
NA,NA,TRBJ1-5,TRBV7-9,TGTGCCAGCAGCTTGGGGAATAGCAATCAGCCCCAGCATTTT,CASSLGNSNQPQHF
TRBD1,NA,TRBJ1-4,TRBV19,TGTGCCAGTCAGAACGGCAGGGGGCGGACTAATGAAAAACTGTTTTTT,CASQNGRGRTNEKLFF
NA,NA,TRBJ1-2,TRBV15,TGTGCCACCAGCATAGGACCTCCTTCGTTCTATGGCTACACCTTC,CATSIGPPSFYGYTF
NA,NA,TRBJ1-4,TRBV30,TGTGCCTGGAGTAGGTCCCCTGCCGAAAAACTGTTTTTT,CAWSRSPAEKLFF
NA,NA,TRBJ1-2,TRBV11-2,TGTGCCAGCAGCTTAGCCCGTTTGGCAGGGACTAACTATGGCTACACCTTC,CASSLARLAGTNYGYTF
TRBD1,NA,TRBJ2-3,TRBV2,TGTGCCAGCAGCAGGGGGCAAGGAGATACGCAGTATTTT,CASSRGQGDTQYF
TRBD1,NA,TRBJ1-5,TRBV28,TGTGCCAGCAGTACTACGACAGGGAATCTAAAATTGCCCCAGCATTTT,CASSTTTGNLKLPQHF
NA,NA,TRBJ1-5,TRBV2,TGTGCCAGCAGTCCCAGGGGATATAGCAATCAGCCCCAGCATTTT,CASSPRGYSNQPQHF
NA,NA,TRBJ1-1,TRBV28,TGTGCCAGCAGTTTGTCGGCAAATGAAGCTTTCTTT,CASSLSANEAFF
NA,once,TRBJ2-5,TRBV9,TGTGCCAGCAGCCCCCCGTACCAAGAGACCCAGTACTTC,CASSPPYQETQYF
NA,NA,TRBJ2-6,TRBV5-6,TGTGCCAGCAGTTCGAGAGGGGCCAACGTCCTGACTTTC,CASSSRGANVLTF
NA,NA,TRBJ1-1,TRBV10-1,TGCGCCAGCAGTGAGGGGGGGACGAACACTGAAGCTTTCTTT,CASSEGGTNTEAFF
NA,once,TRBJ2-6,TRBV2,TGTGCCAGCAGATCAGACGGGCAGAGCTCTGGGGCCAACGTCCTGACTTTC,CASRSDGQSSGANVLTF
NA,NA,TRBJ2-1,TRBV27,TGTGCCAGCAGTTTAGAGGGACAACTCGGGTCTAATGAGCAGTTCTTC,CASSLEGQLGSNEQFF
NA,NA,TRBJ1-4,TRBV5-1,TGCGCCAGCAGCTTGGACAGCTATAATGAAAAACTGTTTTTT,CASSLDSYNEKLFF
TRBD1,NA,TRBJ2-3,TRBV18,TGTGCCAGCTCATTCTCGACAGGGCGCACAGATACGCAGTATTTT,CASSFSTGRTDTQYF
NA,NA,TRBJ2-4,TRBV11-2,TGTGCCAGCAGTCCCCAGGGACTAGCCAAAAACATTCAGTACTTC,CASSPQGLAKNIQYF
NA,once,TRBJ1-2,TRBV11-2,TGTGCCAGCAGCTTAAATTATCCTGGGCTAAACTATGGCTACACCTTC,CASSLNYPGLNYGYTF
NA,NA,TRBJ2-1,TRBV5-6,TGTGCCAGCAGTCGTCGGACAGGAGGGCAATTCTTC,CASSRRTGGQFF
NA,NA,TRBJ2-2,TRBV10-3,TGTGCCATCAGTGAGGAGACACTGAACACCGGGGAGCTGTTTTTT,CAISEETLNTGELFF
NA,NA,TRBJ2-1,TRBV4-1,TGCGCCAGCAGCCCGGGAACAGGGAGCTCCTACAATGAGCAGTTCTTC,CASSPGTGSSYNEQFF
TRBD2,NA,TRBJ2-3,TRBV7-9,TGTGCCAGCAGCCCACCGTATAGCGGGGGGCCAGATACGCAGTATTTT,CASSPPYSGGPDTQYF
TRBD1,NA,TRBJ1-3,TRBV6-6,TGTGCCAGCAGCCGACTCCCGGGACAGAGCTCTGGAAACACCATATATTTT,CASSRLPGQSSGNTIYF